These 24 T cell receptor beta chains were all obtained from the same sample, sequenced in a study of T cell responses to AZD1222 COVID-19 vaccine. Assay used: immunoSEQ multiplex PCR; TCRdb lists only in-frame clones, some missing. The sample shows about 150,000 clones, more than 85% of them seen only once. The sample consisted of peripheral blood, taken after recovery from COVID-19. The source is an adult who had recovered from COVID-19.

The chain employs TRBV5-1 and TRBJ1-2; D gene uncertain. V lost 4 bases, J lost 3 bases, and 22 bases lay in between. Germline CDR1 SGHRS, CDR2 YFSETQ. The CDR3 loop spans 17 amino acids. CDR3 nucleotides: TGCGCCAGCAGCCCCTCGGGAAGTAGGCCTGGGGACTATGGCTACACCTTC. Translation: CASSPSGSRPGDYGYTF.

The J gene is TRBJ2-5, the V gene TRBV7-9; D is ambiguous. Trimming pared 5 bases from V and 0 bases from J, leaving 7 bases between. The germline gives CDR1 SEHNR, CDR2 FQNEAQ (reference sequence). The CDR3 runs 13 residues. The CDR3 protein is CASSPMNQETQYF. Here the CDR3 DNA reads TGTGCCAGCAGCCCCATGAACCAAGAGACCCAGTACTTC.

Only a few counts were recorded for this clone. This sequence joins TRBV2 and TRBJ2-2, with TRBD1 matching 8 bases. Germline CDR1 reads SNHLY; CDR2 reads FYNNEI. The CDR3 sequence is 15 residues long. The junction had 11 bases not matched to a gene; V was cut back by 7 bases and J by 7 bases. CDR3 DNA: TGTGCCAGCATCCTCCAGACAGGGGTGATCGGGGAGCTGTTTTTT. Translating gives CASILQTGVIGELFF.

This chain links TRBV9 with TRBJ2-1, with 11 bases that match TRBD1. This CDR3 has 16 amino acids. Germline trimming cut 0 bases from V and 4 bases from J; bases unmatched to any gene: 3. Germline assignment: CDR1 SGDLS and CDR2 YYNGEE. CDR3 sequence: CASSVGTGGEYNEQFF. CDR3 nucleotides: TGTGCCAGCAGCGTAGGGACAGGGGGCGAGTACAATGAGCAGTTCTTC.

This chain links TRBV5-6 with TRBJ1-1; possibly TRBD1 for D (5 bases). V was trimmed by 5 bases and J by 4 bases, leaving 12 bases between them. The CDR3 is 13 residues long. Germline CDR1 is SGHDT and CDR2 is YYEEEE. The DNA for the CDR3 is TGTGCCAGCAGTAAGGGGTTCGCCACTGAAGCTTTCTTT. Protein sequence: CASSKGFATEAFF. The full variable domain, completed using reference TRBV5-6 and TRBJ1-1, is DAGVTQSPTHLIKTRGQQVTLRCSPKSGHDTVSWYQQALGQGPQFIFQYYEEEERQRGNFPDRFSGHQFPNYSSELNVNALLLGDSALYLCASSKGFATEAFFGQGTRLTVV.

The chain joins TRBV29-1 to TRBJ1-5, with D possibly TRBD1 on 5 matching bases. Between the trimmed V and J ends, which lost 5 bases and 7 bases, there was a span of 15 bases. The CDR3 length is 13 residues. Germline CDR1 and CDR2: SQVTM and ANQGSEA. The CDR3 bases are TGCAGCGTTCTTATCTCGGACATCCAGCCCCAGCATTTT. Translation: CSVLISDIQPQHF.

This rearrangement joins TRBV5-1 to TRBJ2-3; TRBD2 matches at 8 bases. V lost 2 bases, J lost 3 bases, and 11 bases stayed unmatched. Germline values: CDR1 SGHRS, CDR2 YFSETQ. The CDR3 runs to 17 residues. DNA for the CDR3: TGCGCCAGCAGCTTTATGAAAAAGCGGGAGAGGACAGATACGCAGTATTTT. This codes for CASSFMKKRERTDTQYF.

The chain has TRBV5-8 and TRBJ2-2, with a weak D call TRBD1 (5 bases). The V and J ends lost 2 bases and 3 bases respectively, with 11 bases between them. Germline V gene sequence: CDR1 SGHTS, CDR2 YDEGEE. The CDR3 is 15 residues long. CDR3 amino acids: CASSFGQGYTGELFF. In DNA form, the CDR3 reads TGTGCCAGCAGCTTCGGCCAGGGATACACCGGGGAGCTGTTTTTT.

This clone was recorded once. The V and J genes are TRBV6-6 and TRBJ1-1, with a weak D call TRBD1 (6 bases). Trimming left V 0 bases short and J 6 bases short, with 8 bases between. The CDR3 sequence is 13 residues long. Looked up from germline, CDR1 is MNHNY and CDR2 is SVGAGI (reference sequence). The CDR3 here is CASSYSGGAEAFF. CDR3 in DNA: TGTGCCAGCAGTTACTCCGGGGGCGCTGAAGCTTTCTTT.

The CDR3 is CSLSARGTYNEQFF. As DNA, the CDR3 is TGCAGCCTCTCCGCCCGCGGGACATACAATGAGCAGTTCTTC. This chain connects TRBV29-1 to TRBJ2-1, with D perhaps TRBD1 or TRBD2 (6 bases each). There are 14 residues in the CDR3. V dropped 8 bases and J dropped 4 bases, with 18 bases sitting between them. Germline CDR1 is SQVTM and CDR2 is ANQGSEA.

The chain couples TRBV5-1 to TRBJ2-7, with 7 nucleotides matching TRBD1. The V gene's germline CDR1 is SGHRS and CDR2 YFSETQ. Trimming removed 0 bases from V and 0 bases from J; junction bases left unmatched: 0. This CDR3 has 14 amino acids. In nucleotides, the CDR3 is TGCGCCAGCAGCTTGGGACAGGGCTCCTACGAGCAGTACTTC. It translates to CASSLGQGSYEQYF.

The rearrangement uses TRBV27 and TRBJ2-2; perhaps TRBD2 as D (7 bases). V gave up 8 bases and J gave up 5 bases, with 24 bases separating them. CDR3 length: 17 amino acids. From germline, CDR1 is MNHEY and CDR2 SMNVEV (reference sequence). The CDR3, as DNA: TGTGCCAGCTTCGGTCCCCCAGGAGGGGGAGGGACCGGGGAGCTGTTTTTT. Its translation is CASFGPPGGGGTGELFF.

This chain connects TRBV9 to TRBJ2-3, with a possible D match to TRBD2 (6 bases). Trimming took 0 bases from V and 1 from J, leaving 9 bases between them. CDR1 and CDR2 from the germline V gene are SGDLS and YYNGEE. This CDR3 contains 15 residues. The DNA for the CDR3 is TGTGCCAGCAGCGTAGCTAGCGCCGGCACAGATACGCAGTATTTT. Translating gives CASSVASAGTDTQYF.

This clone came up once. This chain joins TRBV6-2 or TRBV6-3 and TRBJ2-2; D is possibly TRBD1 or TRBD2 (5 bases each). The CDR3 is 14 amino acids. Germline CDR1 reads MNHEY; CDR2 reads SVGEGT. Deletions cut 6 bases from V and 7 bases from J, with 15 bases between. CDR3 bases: TGTGCCAGCAGCCGACAGATGGCGGGCGGGGAGCTGTTTTTT. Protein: CASSRQMAGGELFF.

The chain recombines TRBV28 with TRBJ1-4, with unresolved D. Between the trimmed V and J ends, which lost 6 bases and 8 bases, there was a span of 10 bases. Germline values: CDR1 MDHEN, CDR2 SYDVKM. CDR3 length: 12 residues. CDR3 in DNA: TGTGCCAGCAGCTTTAATGGAGAAAAACTGTTTTTT. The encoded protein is CASSFNGEKLFF.

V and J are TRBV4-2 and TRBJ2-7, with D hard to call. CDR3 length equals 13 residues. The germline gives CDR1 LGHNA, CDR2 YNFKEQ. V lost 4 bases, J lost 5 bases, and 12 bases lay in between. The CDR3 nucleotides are TGTGCCAGCAGCCGCTCTCTGATTGACGAGCAGTACTTC. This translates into CASSRSLIDEQYF.

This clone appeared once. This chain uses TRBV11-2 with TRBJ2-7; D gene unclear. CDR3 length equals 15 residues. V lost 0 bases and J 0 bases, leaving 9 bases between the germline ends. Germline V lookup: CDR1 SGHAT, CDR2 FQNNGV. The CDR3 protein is CASSLERVLSYEQYF. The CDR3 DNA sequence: TGTGCCAGCAGCTTAGAACGGGTCCTCTCCTACGAGCAGTACTTC. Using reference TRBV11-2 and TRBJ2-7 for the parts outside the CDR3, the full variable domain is EAGVAQSPRYKIIEKRQSVAFWCNPISGHATLYWYQQILGQGPKLLIQFQNNGVVDDSQLPKDRFSAERLKGVDSTLKIQPAKLEDSAVYLCASSLERVLSYEQYFGPGTRLTVT.

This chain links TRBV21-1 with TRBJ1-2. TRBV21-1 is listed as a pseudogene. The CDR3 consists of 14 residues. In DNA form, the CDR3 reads TGTGCCAGCAGCAGAAGGGACTTGAACTATGGCTACACCTTC. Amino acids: CASSRRDLNYGYTF.

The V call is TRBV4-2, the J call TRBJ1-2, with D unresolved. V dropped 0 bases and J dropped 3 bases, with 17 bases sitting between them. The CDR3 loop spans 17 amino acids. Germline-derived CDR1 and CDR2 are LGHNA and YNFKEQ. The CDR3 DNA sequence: TGTGCCAGCAGCCAAGATGTCCTTGGTCGAAGGGACTATGGCTACACCTTC. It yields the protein CASSQDVLGRRDYGYTF.

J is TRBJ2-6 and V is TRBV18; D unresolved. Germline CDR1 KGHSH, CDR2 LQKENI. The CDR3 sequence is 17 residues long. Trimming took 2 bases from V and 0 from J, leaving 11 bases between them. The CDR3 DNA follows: TGTGCCAGCTCACCAAGCCCAGTCAGCTCTGGGGCCAACGTCCTGACTTTC. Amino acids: CASSPSPVSSGANVLTF.

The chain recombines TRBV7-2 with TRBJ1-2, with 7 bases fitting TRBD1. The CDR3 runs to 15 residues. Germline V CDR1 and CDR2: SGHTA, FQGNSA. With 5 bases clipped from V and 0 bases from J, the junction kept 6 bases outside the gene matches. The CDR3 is CASSIGDRANYGYTF. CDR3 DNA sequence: TGTGCCAGCAGCATCGGGGACAGAGCTAACTATGGCTACACCTTC.

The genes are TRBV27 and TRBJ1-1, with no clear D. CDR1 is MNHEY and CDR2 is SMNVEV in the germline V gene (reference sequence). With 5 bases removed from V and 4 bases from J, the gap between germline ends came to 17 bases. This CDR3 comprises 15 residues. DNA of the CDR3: TGTGCCAGCAGTCAATTTAGGGTAGCGATCACTGAAGCTTTCTTT. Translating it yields CASSQFRVAITEAFF.

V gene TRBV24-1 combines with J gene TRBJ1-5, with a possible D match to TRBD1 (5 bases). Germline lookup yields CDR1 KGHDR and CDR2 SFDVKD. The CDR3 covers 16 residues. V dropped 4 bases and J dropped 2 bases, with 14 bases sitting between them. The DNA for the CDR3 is TGTGCCACCAGTGACTGGACATCAAATGGCAATCAGCCCCAGCATTTT. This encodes CATSDWTSNGNQPQHF.

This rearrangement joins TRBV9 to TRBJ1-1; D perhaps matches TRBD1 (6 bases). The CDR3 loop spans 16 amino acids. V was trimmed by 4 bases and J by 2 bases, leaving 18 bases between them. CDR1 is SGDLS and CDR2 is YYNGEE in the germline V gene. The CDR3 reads CASSLEPGQTNTEAFF. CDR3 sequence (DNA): TGTGCCAGCAGCCTGGAACCCGGACAGACCAACACTGAAGCTTTCTTT.